Following are 13 T cell receptor beta chains from one sample sequenced in a study of human T cells and chemical hapten exposure. TCRdb re-analysed the RACE reads in MiXCR, keeping a single row per CDR3 protein. Here the sample spans around 300,000 distinct CDR3 sequences, under 8% being singletons. Time point denoted: patch test 1, 2 weeks after DPC sensitization. The sample's treatment: therapeutic diphenylcyclopropenone sensitization with weekly scalp DPC. Material: whole blood, obtained in connection with sensitization to the hapten diphenylcyclopropenone (DPC). These TCRs come from a woman between 18 and 29 years old with alopecia areata. Some clones in this sample may be carry-over from other donors' samples.

This clonotype was recorded a few times. The rearrangement uses TRBV20-1 and TRBJ1-6; D is undetermined. The CDR3 loop spans 17 amino acids. The ends were cut back, 0 bases at V and 0 bases at J, with 12 bases in the middle. Germline CDR1 is DFQATT and CDR2 is SNEGSKA (reference sequence). Written as DNA, the CDR3 is TGCAGTGCTAGAGATCTGGGCGGTTCCTCCTATAATTCACCCCTCCACTTT. Its protein is CSARDLGGSSYNSPLHF.

This clonotype was counted many times. The genes are TRBV4-2 and TRBJ1-4; tentative D call: TRBD1 (6 bases). Germline V gene sequence: CDR1 LGHNA, CDR2 YNFKEQ. CDR3 length: 16 residues. The V end lost 4 bases, the J end lost 7 bases, and 19 bases lay between the germline ends. The CDR3 sequence is CASSPFQQGPGEKLFF. The CDR3, as DNA: TGTGCCAGCAGCCCCTTTCAACAGGGACCTGGTGAAAAACTGTTTTTT.

The chain has TRBV21-1 and TRBJ1-2. TRBV21-1 counts as a pseudogene. The CDR3 has 14 residues. The DNA for the CDR3 is TGTGCCAGCAGCAAAGATCCGTGGGAGGATGGCTACACCTTC. Protein: CASSKDPWEDGYTF.

The table lists this clonotype with many counts. This chain uses TRBV28 with TRBJ2-4, with TRBD1 identical over 10 bases. V was pared by 4 bases and J by 8 bases, with 11 bases of the junction left unmatched. CDR1 is MDHEN and CDR2 is SYDVKM in the germline V gene. The CDR3 is 16 amino acids. The CDR3, as DNA: TGTGCCAGCAGTTCCCCCGGGACAGGGGAGGTTGACATTCAGTACTTC. Encoded protein: CASSSPGTGEVDIQYF.

The chain couples TRBV28 to TRBJ2-7, with 8 nucleotides matching TRBD1. Trimming removed 3 bases from V and 7 bases from J; junction bases left unmatched: 8. The CDR3 loop spans 14 amino acids. The V gene's germline CDR1 is MDHEN and CDR2 SYDVKM. The CDR3: CASSLAAGGGEQYF. The CDR3 DNA reads as TGTGCCAGCAGTTTGGCGGCAGGGGGCGGGGAGCAGTACTTC.

The rearrangement uses TRBV12-3 or TRBV12-4 and TRBJ2-3; the D gene could be TRBD1 or TRBD2 (5 bases each). Trimming cost V 7 bases and J 4 bases, with 18 bases left between them. CDR3 length: 15 residues. The CDR3 nucleotides read TGTGCCAGCAAAGGGTCGGCTAGAGGGGCAGATACGCAGTATTTT. Its protein product is CASKGSARGADTQYF.

This chain links TRBV28 with TRBJ1-1, with D possibly being TRBD1 (5 bases). CDR1 is MDHEN, CDR2 SYDVKM, per germline. The CDR3 length is 14 residues. Trimming left V 8 bases short and J 4 bases short, with 17 bases between. The CDR3 DNA sequence: TGTGCCAGCCATCCTAGGGGCACGGGCACTGAAGCTTTCTTT. Its protein is CASHPRGTGTEAFF. The complete variable domain, with remaining parts taken from reference TRBV28 and TRBJ1-1, reads DVKVTQSSRYLVKRTGEKVFLECVQDMDHENMFWYRQDPGLGLRLIYFSYDVKMKEKGDIPEGYSVSREKKERFSLILESASTNQTSMYLCASHPRGTGTEAFFGQGTRLTVV.

This clonotype was seen many times. J is TRBJ1-6 and V is TRBV12-3 or TRBV12-4; D remains ambiguous. Trimming left V 4 bases short and J 6 bases short, with 10 bases between. The CDR3 runs 14 residues. CDR3 region: CASSSSWGNSPLHF. The CDR3 DNA reads TGTGCCAGCAGTTCATCGTGGGGTAATTCACCCCTCCACTTT.

This clonotype has ten or more counts. J is TRBJ2-3 and V is TRBV7-6; D may be TRBD1 or TRBD2 (5 bases each). This CDR3 has 18 amino acids. CDR1 SGHVS and CDR2 FNYEAQ come from the germline V gene. Trimming stripped 1 base from V and 0 bases from J, with 17 bases between. The CDR3 DNA sequence: TGTGCCAGCAGCTTAGGAGGTAGAGGGGACGCTAGCACAGATACGCAGTATTTT. Residues: CASSLGGRGDASTDTQYF.

This clonotype turned up a few times. V and J are TRBV6-4 and TRBJ2-5, with D possibly matching TRBD2 (5 bases). The CDR3 has 14 amino acids. The germline V and J ends were trimmed by 1 base and 3 bases, with 9 bases remaining between them. CDR1 and CDR2 (germline): MRHNA, SNTAGT. This CDR3 reads CASSDLDSKETQYF. CDR3 coding DNA: TGTGCCAGCAGTGACTTGGACTCTAAAGAGACCCAGTACTTC.

Many counts were recorded for this clonotype. The chain has TRBV7-3 and TRBJ2-3; TRBD2 matches 10 bases. The germline V gene encodes CDR1 SGHTA and CDR2 FQGTGA. The CDR3 loop spans 16 amino acids. The V and J ends lost 1 base and 4 bases, in that order; junction bases with no gene match: 5. The CDR3 region has the DNA TGTGCCAGCAGCTTAATGGCTAGCGGGGGACCAGATACGCAGTATTTT. Its translation is CASSLMASGGPDTQYF. Filled out from reference TRBV7-3 and TRBJ2-3, the complete variable domain reads GAGVSQTPSNKVTEKGKYVELRCDPISGHTALYWYRQSLGQGPEFLIYFQGTGAADDSGLPNDRFFAVRPEGSVSTLKIQRTERGDSAVYLCASSLMASGGPDTQYFGPGTRLTVL.

The chain has TRBV11-2 and TRBJ2-1; possibly TRBD2 for D (7 bases). V was trimmed by 6 bases and J by 4 bases, leaving 16 bases between them. The CDR3 totals 15 residues. Germline-derived CDR1 and CDR2 are SGHAT and FQNNGV. The CDR3 bases are TGTGCCAGCAGTCCCCCGGGGGGCTCTTACAATGAGCAGTTCTTC. This encodes CASSPPGGSYNEQFF.

This clonotype was recorded at least ten times. This chain connects TRBV12-3 or TRBV12-4 to TRBJ2-1, with D perhaps matching TRBD1 (6 bases). Trimming took off 6 bases at V and 7 bases at J, with 22 bases between the two ends. The CDR3 sequence is 16 residues long. DNA for the CDR3: TGTGCCAGCAGCCTACAGGGCCGGGGAATCCAAAATGAGCAGTTCTTC. Protein: CASSLQGRGIQNEQFF.